Each of the 31 T cell receptor beta chains below was sequenced from the same sample in a study of T cells in Graves' hyperthyroidism and ophthalmopathy. The CDR3 regions of TCR beta were amplified from RNA transcripts. An initial round of RT-PCR targeting the TCR CDR3 relied on the HTBI primer set. MiXCR, run by TCRdb on the multiplex PCR reads, gives a single entry per CDR3 protein. The table has 650,000 to 850,000 distinct CDR3 sequences, roughly a sixth seen once. The sequenced sample consisted of blood. The receptors were gathered from a woman in her forties or fifties with Graves' hyperthyroidism that later progressed to Graves' ophthalmopathy.

This clonotype has more than one count but fewer than ten. CDR3 sequence (DNA): TGTGCCAGCAGCCCCCCAAGCGCAGGGGGCCACGTAGAGACCCAGTACTTC. It is translated as CASSPPSAGGHVETQYF. The chain carries TRBV7-4 and TRBJ2-5; 8 nucleotides align to TRBD1. This CDR3 comprises 17 residues. Unmatched junction bases numbered 15, after V lost 5 bases and J lost 4 bases. CDR1 is SGHVT and CDR2 is SQSDAQ in the germline V gene.

The chain has TRBV6-1 and TRBJ2-2; no clear D gene. The V gene lost 5 bases and the J gene lost 1 base, with 17 bases spanning the gap. Germline CDR1 is MNHNS and CDR2 is SASEGT. The CDR3 has 17 residues. CDR3 sequence reads: CASSPAEGIGNTGELFF. The CDR3 DNA reads TGTGCCAGCAGTCCGGCAGAAGGGATCGGGAACACCGGGGAGCTGTTTTTT.

This rearrangement joins TRBV7-3 to TRBJ2-1, with 9 positions matching TRBD2. The CDR3 runs to 15 residues. J was trimmed by 6 bases and V by 2 bases; bases with no gene match: 5. Germline V lookup: CDR1 SGHTA, CDR2 FQGTGA. The CDR3 DNA sequence: TGTGCCAGCAGCTTATGGCGGGGGGGCCTCAATGAGCAGTTCTTC. It is translated as CASSLWRGGLNEQFF.

This CDR3 is CASSFRSEVTAFF. The CDR3 DNA follows: TGTGCCAGCAGTTTTCGTTCGGAGGTGACAGCTTTCTTT. V usage is TRBV12-3 or TRBV12-4 and J usage is TRBJ1-1; unclear D gene. CDR3 length: 13 amino acids. V dropped 3 bases and J dropped 10 bases, with 15 bases sitting between them.

This clonotype was detected only once. A read error is possible here, since a much larger clone lies one base away. CDR3 DNA: TGTGCCAGCAGCTTGGCCAGGACAGGGAACTATGGCTACACCTTC. It specifies CASSLARTGNYGYTF. V is TRBV5-8 and J is TRBJ1-2; 8 nucleotides align to TRBD1. The CDR3 is made up of 15 amino acids. In germline, CDR1 is SGHTS, CDR2 YDEGEE. The J segment lost 2 bases and the V segment lost 0 bases, leaving 3 bases of the junction unmatched.

This clonotype was observed many times. V is TRBV7-2 and J is TRBJ2-7; 11 bases map to TRBD2. CDR3 length: 15 residues. Germline V gene data show CDR1 as SGHTA and CDR2 as FQGNSA. The V gene end was trimmed by 6 bases and the J gene end by 3 bases; junction bases not matched to a gene: 7. The CDR3 sequence: CASSRPGLAGYEQYF. CDR3 bases: TGTGCCAGCAGTCGCCCTGGACTAGCGGGCTACGAGCAGTACTTC.

This clonotype occurred many times. The J gene is TRBJ1-1, the V gene TRBV18; 11 bases map to TRBD1. The V and J ends lost 3 bases and 10 bases, in that order; junction bases with no gene match: 4. The CDR3 is 13 residues long. From germline, CDR1 is KGHSH and CDR2 LQKENI. CDR3 DNA sequence: TGTGCCAGCTCACCTGGACAGGGGGCGAGAGCTTTCTTT. Residues: CASSPGQGARAFF.

This clonotype was found many times. The chain joins TRBV11-2 to TRBJ2-5, with 10 bases identical to TRBD1. This CDR3 has 16 residues. Germline V CDR1 and CDR2: SGHAT, FQNNGV. With V trimmed by 3 bases and J by 5 bases, 9 bases remained unmatched. CDR3 loop: CASSFSGGQGMETQYF. The DNA of the CDR3 is TGTGCCAGCAGCTTTAGTGGGGGACAGGGGATGGAGACCCAGTACTTC.

The rearrangement links TRBV5-1 to TRBJ1-1; D gene uncertain. V lost 4 bases and J 4 bases, leaving 20 bases between the germline ends. CDR3 size: 16 residues. Looked up from germline, CDR1 is SGHRS and CDR2 is YFSETQ. Written as DNA, the CDR3 is TGCGCCAGCAGCCCGCTGGTCAGCACCCGGACCACTGAAGCTTTCTTT. Amino acids: CASSPLVSTRTTEAFF.

This clonotype appeared a few times. This chain joins TRBV9 and TRBJ2-7; D gene uncertain. From germline, CDR1 is SGDLS and CDR2 YYNGEE. The V and J ends lost 3 bases and 2 bases respectively, with 12 bases between them. This CDR3 has 14 residues. The CDR3: CASSDGLDPYEQYF. DNA for the CDR3: TGTGCCAGCAGCGACGGATTGGATCCCTACGAGCAGTACTTC.

This clonotype was counted ten times or more. V gene TRBV7-8 combines with J gene TRBJ2-1, with 10 positions matching TRBD2. CDR1 is SGHVS and CDR2 is FQNEAQ in the germline V gene. CDR3 length equals 13 residues. With V trimmed by 7 bases and J by 10 bases, 7 bases remained unmatched. DNA of the CDR3: TGTGCCAGCACAGCGGGGGGGCCAGGAGAGCAGTTCTTC. It encodes CASTAGGPGEQFF.

This clonotype was seen many times. This rearrangement joins TRBV5-1 to TRBJ1-2, with D hard to call. V was cut by 1 base and J by 3 bases, with 10 bases left in between. This CDR3 contains 14 residues. CDR1 is SGHRS, CDR2 YFSETQ, per germline. In DNA, the CDR3 is TGCGCCAGCAGCTTGTCAACAAGGGACTATGGCTACACCTTC. This encodes CASSLSTRDYGYTF.

V and J are TRBV25-1 and TRBJ1-2; possible D gene TRBD1, 6 bases. The CDR3 sequence is 14 residues long. From germline, CDR1 is MGHDK and CDR2 SYGVNS. With 7 bases removed from V and 7 bases from J, the gap between germline ends came to 19 bases. The CDR3 nucleotides read TGTGCCAGCACCCCAACGGGGGGCGCCTCTGGCTACACCTTC. Its protein is CASTPTGGASGYTF.

The rearrangement joins TRBV18 to TRBJ1-4, with unresolved D. Between the trimmed V and J ends, which lost 4 bases and 0 bases, there was a span of 9 bases. The germline V gene encodes CDR1 KGHSH and CDR2 LQKENI. The CDR3 runs 15 residues. The CDR3 loop reads CASSLAPTTNEKLFF. The CDR3 region has the DNA TGTGCCAGCTCACTAGCACCGACAACTAATGAAAAACTGTTTTTT. The full variable domain, rest sourced from reference TRBV18 and TRBJ1-4, is NAGVMQNPRHLVRRRGQEARLRCSPMKGHSHVYWYRQLPEEGLKFMVYLQKENIIDESGMPKERFSAEFPKEGPSILRIQQVVRGDSAAYFCASSLAPTTNEKLFFGSGTQLSVL.

This clonotype has at least ten counts. The rearrangement links TRBV18 to TRBJ1-5; unclear D gene. The CDR3 spans 14 residues. The germline V gene has CDR1 KGHSH and CDR2 LQKENI. Trimming took off 0 bases at V and 6 bases at J, with 9 bases between the two ends. CDR3 residues: CASSPPSSSQPQHF. The CDR3 coding sequence is TGTGCCAGCTCACCACCGTCAAGTTCTCAGCCCCAGCATTTT.

This clonotype was counted at least ten times. The chain is built from TRBV30 and TRBJ2-7, with TRBD1 matching 9 bases. With 5 bases clipped from V and 2 bases from J, the junction kept 4 bases outside the gene matches. The CDR3 runs 13 residues. Germline lookup yields CDR1 GTSNPN and CDR2 SVGIG (reference sequence). CDR3 DNA sequence: TGTGCCTGGGCCGGGACAGGGACCTACGAGCAGTACTTC. Amino acid sequence: CAWAGTGTYEQYF.

In its sample, this clonotype was seen once. The V and J genes are TRBV20-1 and TRBJ1-1; a possible D gene is TRBD1 (5 bases). Germline CDR1 is DFQATT and CDR2 is SNEGSKA (reference sequence). There are 12 residues in the CDR3. V was clipped by 6 bases and J by 1 base, with 9 bases between them. CDR3 residues: CSAAGTNTEAFF. CDR3 coding DNA: TGCAGTGCGGCCGGGACGAACACTGAAGCTTTCTTT.

This clonotype was recorded at least ten times. The V gene is TRBV5-6, the J gene TRBJ2-7; D not resolved. Trimming cost V 4 bases and J 7 bases, with 24 bases left between them. CDR3 length: 16 amino acids. Germline V gene data show CDR1 as SGHDT and CDR2 as YYEEEE. The CDR3 spells CASSMEQIVPSREQYF. In DNA form, the CDR3 reads TGTGCCAGCAGCATGGAACAGATTGTTCCTTCGCGGGAGCAGTACTTC.

This clonotype was observed many times. This chain links TRBV7-3 with TRBJ2-1, with 12 nucleotides matching TRBD2. This CDR3 has 16 residues. The V gene end was trimmed by 0 bases and the J gene end by 8 bases; junction bases not matched to a gene: 5. Per germline, CDR1 SGHTA and CDR2 FQGTGA. The DNA for the CDR3 is TGTGCCAGCAGCTTAACTCCTAGCGGGGGGGCCGATGAGCAGTTCTTC. Its protein product is CASSLTPSGGADEQFF.

This clonotype was picked up many times. The chain links TRBV12-3 or TRBV12-4 to TRBJ2-5, with 11 nucleotides matching TRBD1. This CDR3 comprises 15 residues. The junction had 4 bases not matched to a gene; V was cut back by 5 bases and J by 2 bases. CDR3 nucleotide sequence: TGTGCCAGCAGTCCGGACAGGGGGCAGCAAGAGACCCAGTACTTC. Amino acid sequence: CASSPDRGQQETQYF.

This chain's CDR3 is CASSPDLGSPLHF. The CDR3 nucleotides read TGTGCCAGCAGCCCAGATCTGGGATCACCCCTCCACTTT. This chain connects TRBV9 to TRBJ1-6; the D is unclear. V dropped 4 bases and J dropped 10 bases, with 12 bases sitting between them. The CDR3 is made up of 13 amino acids. Germline CDR1 SGDLS, CDR2 YYNGEE.

This clonotype occurred a few times. CDR3 sequence: CSAPRDRGRDGYTF. The CDR3 nucleotides are TGCAGTGCCCCCCGGGACAGGGGGAGGGATGGCTACACCTTC. The gene calls are TRBV20-1 and TRBJ1-2; the match to TRBD1 covers 11 bases. Germline CDR1 reads DFQATT; CDR2 reads SNEGSKA (reference sequence). The trim removed 6 bases at V and 6 bases at J, leaving 9 bases unmatched. The CDR3 length is 14 residues.

The table lists this clonotype with many counts. The chain recombines TRBV5-1 with TRBJ2-3; D may be TRBD2 (6 bases). The CDR3 is 16 residues long. The germline V gene has CDR1 SGHRS and CDR2 YFSETQ. The V end lost 4 bases, the J end lost 0 bases, and 15 bases lay between the germline ends. CDR3 in amino acids: CASSRLAGSSTDTQYF. The CDR3 nucleotides are TGCGCCAGCAGCCGCCTTGCGGGGTCTAGCACAGATACGCAGTATTTT.

The chain recombines TRBV20-1 with TRBJ1-1; D is unresolved. This CDR3 is built from 13 residues. Trimming took off 6 bases at V and 1 base at J, with 12 bases between the two ends. The germline V gene has CDR1 DFQATT and CDR2 SNEGSKA (reference sequence). The CDR3 DNA sequence: TGCAGTGCCGCAACGCGGGCGAACACTGAAGCTTTCTTT. The encoded protein is CSAATRANTEAFF.

J is TRBJ2-5 and V is TRBV20-1; possible D gene TRBD2, 6 bases. Germline V gene lookup returns CDR1 DFQATT and CDR2 SNEGSKA (reference sequence). V lost 0 bases and J 0 bases, leaving 26 bases between the germline ends. CDR3 size: 20 residues. The CDR3 bases are TGCAGTGCTAGAGATCGTTTGGGAGGAAAGGGACTGATAAACCAAGAGACCCAGTACTTC. Its protein product is CSARDRLGGKGLINQETQYF.

The chain's CDR3 is CASEASGTQYF. The CDR3 region has the DNA TGTGCCAGTGAGGCTTCTGGGACCCAGTACTTC. The chain combines TRBV6-2 or TRBV6-3 with TRBJ2-5; D is unresolved. The CDR3 has 11 residues. With 9 bases removed from V and 7 bases from J, the gap between germline ends came to 12 bases. Germline CDR1 is MNHEY and CDR2 is SVGEGT.

This clonotype has a count of ten or more. V gene TRBV27 combines with J gene TRBJ1-2; D gene unclear. The CDR3 is made up of 14 amino acids. Germline CDR1 and CDR2: MNHEY and SMNVEV (reference sequence). V was shortened by 4 bases and J by 8 bases, with 17 bases between the two germline ends. CDR3 residues: CASSSAAAQVGYTF. The CDR3 DNA reads TGTGCCAGCAGTTCCGCGGCGGCTCAAGTGGGCTACACCTTC.

The V and J genes are TRBV3-1 and TRBJ2-1; 11 bases align to TRBD2. V lost 1 base, J lost 6 bases, and 17 bases stayed unmatched. The CDR3 is 20 amino acids. Germline V gene sequence: CDR1 LGHDT, CDR2 YNNKEL (reference sequence). CDR3 in amino acids: CASSQVTGYIAGGRGNEQFF. The CDR3 coding sequence is TGTGCCAGCAGCCAAGTTACCGGGTATATAGCGGGGGGGCGGGGCAATGAGCAGTTCTTC.

This clonotype was counted many times. V usage is TRBV28 and J usage is TRBJ1-1; TRBD1 is a possible D gene (5 bases). The V end was cut by 6 bases, the J end by 5 bases, with 19 bases between. CDR1 is MDHEN and CDR2 is SYDVKM in the germline V gene. This CDR3 has 15 residues. The CDR3 nucleotides read TGTGCCAGCAGCTCCAACGGACCAGGGAAGACTGAAGCTTTCTTT. The encoded protein is CASSSNGPGKTEAFF.

This clonotype was counted only a few times. The chain employs TRBV12-3 or TRBV12-4 and TRBJ2-1; TRBD2 agrees at 9 bases. The trim removed 0 bases at V and 8 bases at J, leaving 5 bases unmatched. This CDR3 spans 15 amino acids. The CDR3 sequence is CASSLAAGGSHEQFF. CDR3 bases: TGTGCCAGCAGTTTAGCGGCGGGGGGGAGTCATGAGCAGTTCTTC.

This clonotype has a count of ten or more. This rearrangement joins TRBV27 to TRBJ1-1, with D unclear. Between the trimmed V and J ends, which lost 7 bases and 0 bases, there was a span of 9 bases. The CDR3 length is 13 residues. The germline V gene encodes CDR1 MNHEY and CDR2 SMNVEV (reference sequence). This chain's CDR3 is CASTPAVNTEAFF. CDR3 in DNA: TGTGCCAGCACCCCTGCAGTGAACACTGAAGCTTTCTTT.